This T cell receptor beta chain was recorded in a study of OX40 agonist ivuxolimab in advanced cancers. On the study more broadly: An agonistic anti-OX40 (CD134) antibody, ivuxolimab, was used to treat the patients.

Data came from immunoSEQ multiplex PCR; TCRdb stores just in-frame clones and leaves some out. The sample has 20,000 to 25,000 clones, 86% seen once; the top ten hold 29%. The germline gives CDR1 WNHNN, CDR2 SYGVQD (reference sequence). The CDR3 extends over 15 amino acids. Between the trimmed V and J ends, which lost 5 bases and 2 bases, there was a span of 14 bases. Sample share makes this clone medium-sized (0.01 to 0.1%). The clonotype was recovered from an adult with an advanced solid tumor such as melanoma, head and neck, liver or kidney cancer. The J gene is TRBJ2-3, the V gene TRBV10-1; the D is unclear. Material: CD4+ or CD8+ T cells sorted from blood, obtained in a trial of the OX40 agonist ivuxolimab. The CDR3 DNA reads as TGCGCCAGCAGTATGACAAACTCACCCACAGATACGCAGTATTTT. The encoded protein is CASSMTNSPTDTQYF.